A single TCR beta chain is shown here with its context. The PCR used 60 Vbeta and 13 Jbeta primers. Libraries were prepared by immunoSEQ multiplex PCR; TCRdb keeps only in-frame clonotypes and omits some of them. The ten top clones account for 0.75% to 1%, within a sample of approximately 210,000 clones. The data derive from a study of cytomegalovirus exposure and HLA in healthy donors. The CDR3 length is 16 residues. V lost 2 bases to trimming and J lost 0 bases, with 12 bases between them. CDR1 is SGDLS and CDR2 is YYNGEE in the germline V gene. J is TRBJ2-1 and V is TRBV9, with a weak D call TRBD2 (5 bases). This TCR was sampled from a woman aged 30 to 39 in good health and CMV-seropositive. Sequencing input: PBMCs. The CDR3 sequence is CASSVWERSSYNEQFF. CDR3 sequence (DNA): TGTGCCAGCAGCGTTTGGGAGCGCAGCTCCTACAATGAGCAGTTCTTC.